These 21 T cell receptor beta chains originate from one sample sequenced in a study of blood T cell repertoires in COVID-19. Sequencing was performed with immunoSEQ multiplex PCR; in TCRdb, only in-frame clones are kept and a portion is missing. Of under 120,000 clones listed, more than 75% are singletons. The specimen was peripheral blood. The receptors here all came from a human donor in a cohort sampled during active COVID-19.

The genes are TRBV6-2 or TRBV6-3 and TRBJ2-7, with a possible D match to TRBD2 (5 bases). The CDR3 length is 14 residues. The V gene's germline CDR1 is MNHEY and CDR2 SVGEGT. Between the trimmed V and J ends, which lost 4 bases and 0 bases, there was a span of 10 bases. CDR3 DNA sequence: TGTGCCAGCAGTTTGGACTTTATCTCCTACGAGCAGTACTTC. This translates into CASSLDFISYEQYF.

The chain links TRBV7-2 to TRBJ2-3, with unresolved D. The germline CDR1 and CDR2 sequences are SGHTA and FQGNSA. The CDR3 runs 12 residues. The V and J ends lost 6 bases and 4 bases respectively, with 8 bases between them. The CDR3 nucleotides are TGTGCCAGCAGATTCCCGGCAGATACGCAGTATTTT. Its translation: CASRFPADTQYF. Full variable domain (missing parts from reference TRBV7-2 and TRBJ2-3): GAGVSQSPSNKVTEKGKDVELRCDPISGHTALYWYRQSLGQGLEFLIYFQGNSAPDKSGLPSDRFSAERTGGSVSTLTIQRTQQEDSAVYLCASRFPADTQYFGPGTRLTVL.

CDR3 DNA sequence: TGCGCCAGTACAGGGGGCGCGACCACTGAAGCTTTCTTT. Translated: CASTGGATTEAFF. The J gene is TRBJ1-1, the V gene TRBV5-1, with TRBD1 matching 9 bases. The junction had 6 bases not matched to a gene; V was cut back by 8 bases and J by 4 bases. Germline values: CDR1 SGHRS, CDR2 YFSETQ. The CDR3 contains 13 residues.

The chain employs TRBV30 and TRBJ1-1; D perhaps matches TRBD1 (5 bases). Germline CDR1 and CDR2: GTSNPN and SVGIG (reference sequence). The CDR3 covers 16 residues. V lost 0 bases and J 5 bases, leaving 19 bases between the germline ends. The chain's CDR3 is CAWSVGSTPGGTEAFF. The CDR3 region has the DNA TGTGCCTGGAGTGTAGGCTCGACACCTGGGGGGACTGAAGCTTTCTTT.

The genes are TRBV18 and TRBJ2-7, with 10 bases aligning to TRBD2. Germline V gives CDR1 KGHSH, CDR2 LQKENI. V was pared by 4 bases and J by 5 bases, with 5 bases of the junction left unmatched. The CDR3 is 14 amino acids. The chain's CDR3 is CASSRSGRVNEQYF. Here the CDR3 DNA reads TGTGCCAGCTCACGGAGCGGGAGGGTGAACGAGCAGTACTTC.

This clone was seen a handful of times. This chain uses TRBV18 with TRBJ2-5; TRBD2 matches at 7 bases. This CDR3 region has 17 residues. Trimming cost V 3 bases and J 5 bases; bases outside gene matches: 15. CDR1 is KGHSH and CDR2 is LQKENI in the germline V gene. This chain's CDR3 is CASSPLGGSGPAETQYF. CDR3 bases: TGTGCCAGCTCACCCTTGGGCGGTAGCGGGCCGGCCGAGACCCAGTACTTC.

The CDR3 DNA reads TGTGCCATCAGTGAGCCGGGGGGACAGGGGCCGTTCTTC. This encodes CAISEPGGQGPFF. The chain employs TRBV10-3 and TRBJ2-1, with 10 nucleotides matching TRBD1. CDR1 is ENHRY and CDR2 is SYGVKD in the germline V gene. The CDR3 is 13 residues long. The J segment lost 15 bases and the V segment lost 2 bases, leaving 7 bases of the junction unmatched.

This chain joins TRBV27 and TRBJ2-3; D not resolved. The CDR3 loop spans 14 amino acids. V lost 8 bases and J lost 2, with 14 bases in between. The germline V gene encodes CDR1 MNHEY and CDR2 SMNVEV (reference sequence). Here the CDR3 reads CASRERFSTDTQYF. CDR3 nucleotide sequence: TGTGCCAGCCGCGAACGGTTTTCCACAGATACGCAGTATTTT.

The V gene is TRBV19, the J gene TRBJ2-1; no firm D call. Deletions cut 10 bases from V and 0 bases from J, with 19 bases between. The CDR3 is 16 residues long. The germline gives CDR1 LNHDA, CDR2 SQIVND (reference sequence). Here the CDR3 DNA reads TGTGCCACCCAAGATTTCAGCGCCAACTCCTACAATGAGCAGTTCTTC. Translated: CATQDFSANSYNEQFF.

V is TRBV2 and J is TRBJ2-2, with D perhaps TRBD1 (6 bases). Germline values: CDR1 SNHLY, CDR2 FYNNEI. The V end lost 8 bases, the J end lost 0 bases, and 13 bases lay between the germline ends. CDR3 length: 15 amino acids. The CDR3 protein is CASGGEGSNTGELFF. The CDR3 region has the DNA TGTGCCAGCGGGGGCGAGGGTTCGAACACCGGGGAGCTGTTTTTT.

The V and J genes are TRBV6-5 and TRBJ2-3; TRBD2 matches 7 bases. The CDR3 runs to 14 residues. V shed 8 bases, J shed 9 bases, and the junction held 14 bases outside the gene matches. Per the germline V gene, CDR1 is MNHEY and CDR2 is SVGAGI. CDR3 loop: CASLADLQQITQYF. CDR3 bases: TGTGCCAGCCTAGCGGATCTACAACAGATAACGCAGTATTTT.

The chain is built from TRBV27 and TRBJ2-7, with 7 bases aligning to TRBD1. The CDR3 totals 14 residues. With 6 bases clipped from V and 2 bases from J, the junction kept 7 bases outside the gene matches. Germline values: CDR1 MNHEY, CDR2 SMNVEV (reference sequence). CDR3 residues: CASRKPGQTYEQYF. The CDR3, as DNA: TGTGCCAGCAGAAAACCGGGACAGACCTACGAGCAGTACTTC.

The chain uses TRBV6-5 and TRBJ2-1; TRBD2 agrees at 7 bases. The CDR3 loop spans 16 amino acids. CDR1 is MNHEY, CDR2 SVGAGI, per germline. The ends lost 2 bases at V and 8 bases at J; junction bases unmatched: 12. CDR3 DNA: TGTGCCAGCAGTTACACGGTGACTAGCACCGTGGATGAGCAGTTCTTC. It codes for CASSYTVTSTVDEQFF.

This clone has more than one count but fewer than ten. The chain has TRBV18 and TRBJ2-1; TRBD2 agrees at 11 bases. With 5 bases clipped from V and 8 bases from J, the junction kept 8 bases outside the gene matches. Looked up from germline, CDR1 is KGHSH and CDR2 is LQKENI. This CDR3 region has 15 residues. CDR3 region: CASSTLAGDLDEQFF. The CDR3 DNA follows: TGTGCCAGCTCAACACTAGCGGGAGACTTGGATGAGCAGTTCTTC. The whole variable domain, remainder taken from reference TRBV18 and TRBJ2-1, is NAGVMQNPRHLVRRRGQEARLRCSPMKGHSHVYWYRQLPEEGLKFMVYLQKENIIDESGMPKERFSAEFPKEGPSILRIQQVVRGDSAAYFCASSTLAGDLDEQFFGPGTRLTVL.

The chain has TRBV9 and TRBJ2-5; TRBD2 matches at 7 bases. The ends lost 3 bases at V and 1 base at J; junction bases unmatched: 6. CDR1 SGDLS and CDR2 YYNGEE come from the germline V gene. The CDR3 is 15 residues long. CDR3 sequence: CASSARGERQETQYF. The CDR3 DNA follows: TGTGCCAGCAGCGCCCGGGGGGAGCGCCAAGAGACCCAGTACTTC.

The rearrangement links TRBV9 to TRBJ2-7, with 11 bases aligning to TRBD2. The V and J ends lost 0 bases and 4 bases, in that order; junction bases with no gene match: 3. Germline values: CDR1 SGDLS, CDR2 YYNGEE. The CDR3 has 15 amino acids. The DNA for the CDR3 is TGTGCCAGCAGCGTAGACGGGACTAGCGGTTACGAGCAGTACTTC. This sequence encodes CASSVDGTSGYEQYF.

The chain couples TRBV9 to TRBJ2-3, with 11 bases lining up with TRBD2. The ends lost 3 bases at V and 4 bases at J; junction bases unmatched: 4. The CDR3 runs 15 residues. Germline CDR1 SGDLS, CDR2 YYNGEE. CDR3 DNA: TGTGCCAGCAGCGCTACTAGCGGGGGCCCAGATACGCAGTATTTT. It translates to CASSATSGGPDTQYF.

This chain uses TRBV7-2 with TRBJ1-1; TRBD1 matches 7 bases. The CDR3 has 14 residues. Germline assignment: CDR1 SGHTA and CDR2 FQGNSA. V lost 5 bases and J lost 5; bases outside the gene matches: 8. The CDR3 coding sequence is TGTGCCAGCAGCCAACGACAGGGTGGTACTGAAGCTTTCTTT. This codes for CASSQRQGGTEAFF.

This chain links TRBV25-1 with TRBJ1-1; no clear D. The germline CDR1 and CDR2 sequences are MGHDK and SYGVNS. V lost 5 bases, J lost 11 bases, and 12 bases lay in between. The CDR3 has 11 amino acids. The DNA for the CDR3 is TGTGCCAGCAGTTTGGGCGGGTGGGCTTTCTTT. Encoded protein: CASSLGGWAFF. Complete variable domain (other parts from reference TRBV25-1 and TRBJ1-1): EADIYQTPRYLVIGTGKKITLECSQTMGHDKMYWYQQDPGMELHLIHYSYGVNSTEKGDLSSESTVSRIRTEHFPLTLESARPSHTSQYLCASSLGGWAFFGQGTRLTVV.

The CDR3 spells CASSLGGGTGELFF. The CDR3 DNA reads as TGTGCCAGCAGCCTAGGGGGGGGCACCGGGGAGCTGTTTTTT. The V and J genes are TRBV9 and TRBJ2-2, with D maybe TRBD2 (7 bases). This CDR3 region has 14 residues. V lost 4 bases and J lost 4, with 11 bases in between. Germline values: CDR1 SGDLS, CDR2 YYNGEE.

This clone came up once. This chain connects TRBV6-5 to TRBJ1-2, with TRBD1 as a possible D gene (6 bases). Germline CDR1 MNHEY, CDR2 SVGAGI. The CDR3 is made up of 12 amino acids. The ends were cut back, 6 bases at V and 7 bases at J, with 12 bases in the middle. This CDR3 is CASRDGGAGYTF. CDR3 nucleotides: TGTGCCAGCAGAGACGGGGGGGCTGGCTACACCTTC.